Included here is one T cell receptor beta chain sequence, with context. The antigen is not known. The sample belongs to a study of cytomegalovirus exposure and HLA in healthy donors. This CDR3 region has 15 residues. It was with 60 Vbeta and 13 Jbeta primers that the PCR ran. Only in-frame clones appear in the TCRdb table, and some are missing; sequencing was by immunoSEQ multiplex PCR. This table holds 140,000 to 150,000 clones, over 60% found once. Study-level results: Later analysis suggested links between common viral pathogens and several top significant clusters. Trimming of TCR beta V- and J-genes showed a link, identified in a later analysis, to a missense DCLRE1C variant. It was likely that a cluster of highly shared sequence variants was a sequencing artifact.

This chain joins TRBV21-1 and TRBJ1-1; the listed D gene, TRBD1, was not tested against the DNA. TRBV21-1 is annotated as a pseudogene. This clonotype originated in a middle-aged man in good health and CMV-seronegative. Specimen: PBMCs. This CDR3 reads CASSKAPGQDTEAFF. DNA of the CDR3: TGTGCCAGCAGCAAAGCTCCCGGACAGGACACTGAAGCTTTCTTT.